What follows are 23 T cell receptor beta chains derived from one specimen sequenced in a study of control samples from healthy donors and cancer patients. Profiled with immunoSEQ multiplex PCR; TCRdb holds only in-frame clones, not every one. The sample has tens of thousands of clones, around nine tenths seen once. Sequenced: blood. The receptors come from a woman aged 50 to 60 in good health.

The chain couples TRBV5-1 to TRBJ2-1, with unresolved D. CDR3 length: 13 residues. The germline V and J ends were trimmed by 1 base and 7 bases, with 9 bases remaining between them. Germline loops: CDR1 SGHRS, CDR2 YFSETQ. The DNA of the CDR3 is TGCGCCAGCAGCTTGTTTTCGGTGAATGAGCAGTTCTTC. This translates into CASSLFSVNEQFF.

V usage is TRBV6-1 and J usage is TRBJ2-7; D ambiguous. The V and J ends lost 3 bases and 7 bases respectively, with 7 bases between them. The CDR3 is made up of 11 amino acids. CDR1 and CDR2 from the germline V gene are MNHNS and SASEGT. CDR3 nucleotide sequence: TGTGCCAGCAGTGAGCAGTGGGAGCAGTACTTC. Encoded protein: CASSEQWEQYF.

V usage is TRBV3-1 (or the pseudogene TRBV3-2) and J usage is TRBJ1-1; D unclear. Per the germline V gene, CDR1 is LGHDT and CDR2 is YNNKEL (reference sequence). The V gene lost 1 base and the J gene lost 8 bases, with 5 bases spanning the gap. The CDR3 has 11 amino acids. The DNA for the CDR3 is TGTGCCAGCAGCCAAGGGGCAGAAGCTTTCTTT. It codes for CASSQGAEAFF.

CDR3 nucleotide sequence: TGTGCCAGCAGCTTGCTGAGGGCCCTCTACAATGAGCAGTTCTTC. It specifies CASSLLRALYNEQFF. This chain joins TRBV5-6 and TRBJ2-1; the D gene is possibly TRBD2 (5 bases). Trimming pared 1 base from V and 3 bases from J, leaving 11 bases between. This CDR3 comprises 15 residues. Per the germline V gene, CDR1 is SGHDT and CDR2 is YYEEEE.

The V gene is TRBV2, the J gene TRBJ2-5, with D unclear. Trimming pared 1 base from V and 4 bases from J, leaving 10 bases between. Germline assignment: CDR1 SNHLY and CDR2 FYNNEI. The CDR3 consists of 14 residues. The CDR3: CASSEGQAGETQYF. CDR3 in DNA: TGTGCCAGCAGTGAAGGGCAGGCTGGAGAGACCCAGTACTTC.

Here the CDR3 reads CASSPESNEQFF. CDR3 nucleotide sequence: TGTGCCAGCAGCCCGGAAAGCAATGAGCAGTTCTTC. The chain carries TRBV3-1 (or the pseudogene TRBV3-2) and TRBJ2-1; D not resolved. The germline gives CDR1 LGHDT, CDR2 YNNKEL (reference sequence). Between the trimmed V and J ends, which lost 4 bases and 6 bases, there was a span of 7 bases. CDR3 length: 12 residues.

The chain uses TRBV19 and TRBJ2-3; D is unclear. The germline V gene has CDR1 LNHDA and CDR2 SQIVND (reference sequence). This CDR3 region has 14 residues. Trimming took off 1 base at V and 2 bases at J, with 7 bases between the two ends. The CDR3 region has the DNA TGTGCCAGTAGTATAGGGGGATCCACAGATACGCAGTATTTT. This translates into CASSIGGSTDTQYF.

In this sample, this clone turned up once. This chain links TRBV6-5 with TRBJ2-2, with 8 bases aligning to TRBD1. CDR1 is MNHEY and CDR2 is SVGAGI in the germline V gene. Trimming removed 4 bases from V and 2 bases from J; junction bases left unmatched: 3. The CDR3 extends over 15 amino acids. The CDR3 DNA is TGTGCCAGCAGTTTCGGACAGGGAAACACCGGGGAGCTGTTTTTT. This sequence encodes CASSFGQGNTGELFF.

The chain joins TRBV5-1 to TRBJ1-1; no clear D gene. The CDR3 runs 14 residues. Germline V gene lookup returns CDR1 SGHRS and CDR2 YFSETQ. The germline V and J ends were trimmed by 3 bases and 6 bases, with 15 bases remaining between them. CDR3 sequence: CASSSNTVVAEAFF. CDR3 DNA: TGCGCCAGCAGCTCAAACACGGTGGTTGCTGAAGCTTTCTTT.

This chain joins TRBV19 and TRBJ1-4; tentative D call: TRBD1 (5 bases). Between the trimmed V and J ends, which lost 5 bases and 8 bases, there was a span of 18 bases. The CDR3 has 15 amino acids. CDR1 LNHDA and CDR2 SQIVND come from the germline V gene (reference sequence). The CDR3 protein is CASSPQNGRGEKLFF. DNA of the CDR3: TGTGCCAGTAGTCCGCAAAACGGACGGGGGGAAAAACTGTTTTTT.

The genes are TRBV12-5 and TRBJ2-7; no firm D call. CDR1 and CDR2 (germline): LGHNT, FRNRAP. This CDR3 has 12 residues. V was pared by 6 bases and J by 6 bases, with 12 bases between. The chain's CDR3 is CASGKHPLEQYF. For the CDR3, the DNA is TGTGCTAGTGGCAAGCACCCCCTCGAGCAGTACTTC.

The V gene is TRBV10-1, the J gene TRBJ2-1; 8 bases match TRBD1. The CDR3 is made up of 16 amino acids. Germline V lookup: CDR1 WNHNN, CDR2 SYGVQD (reference sequence). Trimming cost V 0 bases and J 6 bases; bases outside gene matches: 7. CDR3 sequence reads: CASSESFQGASNEQFF. In nucleotides, the CDR3 is TGCGCCAGCAGTGAGTCCTTCCAGGGGGCGAGCAATGAGCAGTTCTTC.

V and J are TRBV3-1 (or the pseudogene TRBV3-2) and TRBJ1-6; 9 nucleotides match TRBD1. Germline loops: CDR1 LGHDT, CDR2 YNNKEL (reference sequence). Trimming removed 6 bases from V and 9 bases from J; junction bases left unmatched: 6. There are 14 residues in the CDR3. In nucleotides, the CDR3 is TGTGCCAGCAGTCTCCGGGACAGGGTTTCACCCCTCCACTTT. Residues: CASSLRDRVSPLHF.

This chain connects TRBV19 to TRBJ1-4; a possible D gene is TRBD1 (5 bases). CDR1 LNHDA and CDR2 SQIVND come from the germline V gene (reference sequence). V was clipped by 4 bases and J by 8 bases, with 17 bases between them. The CDR3 is made up of 15 amino acids. Here the CDR3 reads CASSRGTYGSEKLFF. In DNA, the CDR3 is TGTGCCAGTAGTAGGGGGACCTACGGAAGCGAAAAACTGTTTTTT.

The chain employs TRBV14 and TRBJ1-2; TRBD1 aligns across 9 bases. This CDR3 is 15 amino acids long. Germline trimming cut 6 bases from V and 6 bases from J; bases unmatched to any gene: 11. The V gene's germline CDR1 is SGHDN and CDR2 FVKESK. The CDR3 spells CASSLTGTGRHGYTF. The CDR3, as DNA: TGTGCCAGCAGTTTAACCGGGACAGGGAGGCATGGCTACACCTTC.

The rearrangement joins TRBV9 to TRBJ2-3; no clear D gene. The germline V and J ends were trimmed by 0 bases and 2 bases, with 1 base remaining between them. The CDR3 spans 12 residues. Germline lookup yields CDR1 SGDLS and CDR2 YYNGEE. The CDR3 DNA reads as TGTGCCAGCAGCGTAGTCACAGATACGCAGTATTTT. It translates to CASSVVTDTQYF.

V gene TRBV6-4 combines with J gene TRBJ1-3; a possible D gene is TRBD1 (5 bases). CDR1 MRHNA and CDR2 SNTAGT come from the germline V gene. The germline V and J ends were trimmed by 3 bases and 2 bases, with 5 bases remaining between them. The CDR3 consists of 13 residues. CDR3 nucleotides: TGTGCCAGCAGTGAGACAGCTGGAAACACCATATATTTT. Translated, it gives CASSETAGNTIYF.

This chain connects TRBV7-9 to TRBJ2-7; a weak D match, TRBD1 (5 bases). There are 13 residues in the CDR3. In germline, CDR1 is SEHNR, CDR2 FQNEAQ (reference sequence). The germline V and J ends were trimmed by 2 bases and 5 bases, with 10 bases remaining between them. The CDR3 DNA is TGTGCCAGCAGCTTACGACAGATGGACGAGCAGTACTTC. Protein product: CASSLRQMDEQYF. The variable domain in full, completed from reference TRBV7-9 and TRBJ2-7, reads DTGVSQNPRHKITKRGQNVTFRCDPISEHNRLYWYRQTLGQGPEFLTYFQNEAQLEKSRLLSDRFSAERPKGSFSTLEIQRTEQGDSAMYLCASSLRQMDEQYFGPGTRLTVT.

The chain couples TRBV19 to TRBJ2-6; D is ambiguous. The CDR3 totals 15 residues. The germline V gene encodes CDR1 LNHDA and CDR2 SQIVND (reference sequence). Trimming removed 5 bases from V and 0 bases from J, with 8 bases in between. CDR3 loop: CASSGQNSGANVLTF. The CDR3 DNA reads TGTGCCAGTAGTGGCCAGAACTCTGGGGCCAACGTCCTGACTTTC.

This sequence joins TRBV10-3 and TRBJ1-5; D unresolved. Trimming removed 4 bases from V and 0 bases from J, with 7 bases in between. This CDR3 has 14 residues. The V gene's germline CDR1 is ENHRY and CDR2 SYGVKD. The CDR3 DNA reads TGTGCCATCAGTGCCGGGAGTAGCAATCAGCCCCAGCATTTT. Protein product: CAISAGSSNQPQHF.

The rearrangement joins TRBV19 to TRBJ2-2; the D gene is possibly TRBD1 (6 bases). Germline V gives CDR1 LNHDA, CDR2 SQIVND (reference sequence). The CDR3 length is 14 residues. V shed 3 bases and J shed 7 bases, with 12 bases lying between them. The CDR3 is CASSILNRDGELFF. The CDR3 nucleotides read TGTGCCAGTAGTATCCTCAACAGGGACGGGGAGCTGTTTTTT.

This clone has only one observation. V gene TRBV4-1 combines with J gene TRBJ1-5; D remains ambiguous. The CDR3 extends over 13 amino acids. The V end lost 2 bases, the J end lost 7 bases, and 9 bases lay between the germline ends. Per germline, CDR1 MGHRA and CDR2 YSYEKL. The CDR3 DNA is TGCGCCAGCAGCCAACTCGATTGGCAGCCCCAGCATTTT. The encoded protein is CASSQLDWQPQHF.

The V call is TRBV7-2, the J call TRBJ2-2, with 8 bases lining up with TRBD2. The CDR3 extends over 15 amino acids. The germline CDR1 and CDR2 sequences are SGHTA and FQGNSA. J gave up 3 bases and V 2 bases, and 2 bases lay outside the gene matches. In DNA, the CDR3 is TGTGCCAGCAGCTTAAGCGGGGGTGACACCGGGGAGCTGTTTTTT. This translates into CASSLSGGDTGELFF. Looking up the rest from reference TRBV7-2 and TRBJ2-2 gives the full variable domain: GAGVSQSPSNKVTEKGKDVELRCDPISGHTALYWYRQSLGQGLEFLIYFQGNSAPDKSGLPSDRFSAERTGGSVSTLTIQRTQQEDSAVYLCASSLSGGDTGELFFGEGSRLTVL.